This TCR beta chain stems from a study of blood T cell repertoires in COVID-19. In the original workflow: Reference gene primer amplification gave nucleated cell count estimates. Only in-frame clones appear in the TCRdb table, and some are missing; sequencing was by immunoSEQ multiplex PCR. V and J calls and clone size follow that table, whereas D and trimming were derived from the DNA. The sample has about 59,000 clones, around 67% seen once; the top ten hold less than 20%. The ends lost 6 bases at V and 4 bases at J; junction bases unmatched: 10. CDR1 is SGHVS and CDR2 is FQNEAQ in the germline V gene. The CDR3 length is 16 residues.

Sequencing input: peripheral blood. The chain joins TRBV7-8 to TRBJ2-3; 10 bases are a match to TRBD2. This receptor was obtained from a woman in her fifties or sixties with active or convalescent COVID-19. CDR3 coding DNA: TGTGCCAGCAGTTCTACCCTAGCGGGAGTATCAGATACGCAGTATTTT. It translates to CASSSTLAGVSDTQYF.